This TCR beta chain was profiled in a study of the immune and genomic landscape of osteosarcoma. Broader study findings: About 5 cases had a single hyperexpanded clone dominating the repertoire, all with fewer than 100 T-cell clonotypes.

TCRdb's copy holds only in-frame clones and misses some; the assay was immunoSEQ multiplex PCR. The profile shows 2,500 to 3,000 clones, over 65% of them singletons. The V gene lost 1 base and the J gene lost 13 bases, with 12 bases spanning the gap. The CDR3 is 12 amino acids. CDR1 and CDR2 from the germline V gene are SGHTA and FQGNSA. For this clone: Antigen unknown.

Primary, local recurrence and metastasis osteosarcoma tumors were taken after treatment from poor-prognosis patients. The sample taken for sequencing was metastatic tumor tissue from the lung. The sequence was collected from a woman younger than 30 with osteosarcoma. The rearrangement uses TRBV7-2 and TRBJ2-3; tentatively, D is TRBD2 (5 bases). The CDR3 sequence: CASSLGGDYKYF. The CDR3 nucleotides are TGTGCCAGCAGCTTAGGAGGTGACTATAAGTATTTT.